These 30 T cell receptor beta chains came from one sample sequenced in a study of T cells after yellow fever vaccination. TCRdb reanalysed the 5' RACE reads using MiXCR and keeps one entry per CDR3 protein. The sample has about 140,000 distinct CDR3 sequences, under 7% seen once. Sequencing was performed on CD4+ T cells sorted from PBMCs, taken 10 days after the yellow fever booster vaccination. These TCRs come from a man aged 30 to 45 who received the YFV17D yellow fever vaccine.

This clonotype was recorded many times. The V call is TRBV7-2, the J call TRBJ1-1, with unresolved D. The CDR3 extends over 13 amino acids. Trimming removed 2 bases from V and 6 bases from J, with 10 bases in between. The germline V gene has CDR1 SGHTA and CDR2 FQGNSA. Written as DNA, the CDR3 is TGTGCCAGCAGCTTAAGAACTGCACCTGAAGCTTTCTTT. Its protein is CASSLRTAPEAFF. Looking up the rest from reference TRBV7-2 and TRBJ1-1 gives the full variable domain: GAGVSQSPSNKVTEKGKDVELRCDPISGHTALYWYRQSLGQGLEFLIYFQGNSAPDKSGLPSDRFSAERTGGSVSTLTIQRTQQEDSAVYLCASSLRTAPEAFFGQGTRLTVV.

This clonotype has a handful of counts. The CDR3 DNA sequence: TGTGCCAGCAGCTTAGGGGTCTCCCAGGGGGCGATCCCAACTTTGAACACTGAAGCTTTCTTT. This sequence encodes CASSLGVSQGAIPTLNTEAFF. The chain couples TRBV7-9 to TRBJ1-1, with 8 bases fitting TRBD1. This CDR3 is built from 21 residues. CDR1 and CDR2 (germline): SEHNR, FQNEAQ (reference sequence). J gave up 0 bases and V 1 base, and 19 bases lay outside the gene matches.

This clonotype showed up many times. This rearrangement joins TRBV5-1 to TRBJ1-2, with 11 nucleotides matching TRBD1. Trimming took 3 bases from V and 3 from J; bases not matched to a gene: 4. Germline V gene lookup returns CDR1 SGHRS and CDR2 YFSETQ. The CDR3 loop spans 15 amino acids. The CDR3 region has the DNA TGCGCCAGCAGCTCTCCGGGACAGGGGGACTATGGCTACACCTTC. Translated: CASSSPGQGDYGYTF.

This clonotype occurred many times. The rearrangement links TRBV7-9 to TRBJ2-1; D remains ambiguous. CDR1 and CDR2 from the germline V gene are SEHNR and FQNEAQ (reference sequence). This CDR3 is built from 11 residues. The V and J ends lost 4 bases and 12 bases respectively, with 10 bases between them. The CDR3 sequence: CASSSNVWQFF. The CDR3 DNA reads as TGTGCCAGCAGCTCTAACGTCTGGCAGTTCTTC.

This clonotype was detected only a few times. The rearrangement joins TRBV5-1 to TRBJ1-3, with D unresolved. Trimming took 3 bases from V and 0 from J, leaving 10 bases between them. Germline V CDR1 and CDR2: SGHRS, YFSETQ. The CDR3 is 15 amino acids. The CDR3 loop is CASSSGESSGNTIYF. CDR3 coding DNA: TGCGCCAGCAGCTCCGGGGAAAGCTCTGGAAACACCATATATTTT.

This clonotype appeared many times. The chain joins TRBV7-2 to TRBJ2-3, with TRBD2 identical over 10 bases. The germline V gene has CDR1 SGHTA and CDR2 FQGNSA. The CDR3 is 16 amino acids. J lost 3 bases, V lost 5 bases, and 8 bases had no gene match. The CDR3 loop reads CASSMLAGVYTDTQYF. The CDR3 DNA follows: TGTGCCAGCAGCATGCTAGCGGGAGTATATACAGATACGCAGTATTTT.

This clonotype appeared a few times. The chain has TRBV25-1 and TRBJ1-2; 9 bases fit TRBD1. The V segment lost 3 bases and the J segment 6 bases; nucleotides outside the gene matches: 5. The CDR3 is 14 residues long. Germline lookup yields CDR1 MGHDK and CDR2 SYGVNS. CDR3 amino acids: CASSETGGTNGYTF. In DNA form, the CDR3 reads TGTGCCAGCAGTGAGACAGGGGGAACGAATGGCTACACCTTC.

This clonotype occurred many times. The gene calls are TRBV6-5 and TRBJ2-1; possibly TRBD2 for D (5 bases). The length of the CDR3 is 15 residues. Germline CDR1 MNHEY, CDR2 SVGAGI. V was cut by 0 bases and J by 5 bases, with 11 bases left in between. The CDR3 nucleotides are TGTGCCAGCAGTTACTCGGTTACTAGTCACAATGAGCAGTTCTTC. The encoded protein is CASSYSVTSHNEQFF.

There are many counts of this clonotype. V gene TRBV5-1 combines with J gene TRBJ2-3; either TRBD1 or TRBD2 may supply D (7 bases each). Looked up from germline, CDR1 is SGHRS and CDR2 is YFSETQ. This CDR3 region has 19 residues. The V and J ends lost 1 base and 2 bases respectively, with 23 bases between them. As DNA, the CDR3 is TGCGCCAGCAGCTTGAGTTTCAGGGGGGGGACCTCGGCCACAGATACGCAGTATTTT. Encoded protein: CASSLSFRGGTSATDTQYF.

This clonotype was picked up many times. The V gene is TRBV24-1, the J gene TRBJ1-1, with a possible D match to TRBD1 (5 bases). Between the trimmed V and J ends, which lost 4 bases and 5 bases, there was a span of 10 bases. CDR3 size: 13 residues. The germline V gene has CDR1 KGHDR and CDR2 SFDVKD. The CDR3 nucleotides read TGTGCCACCAGTGAGCCCGAGGGGACTGAAGCTTTCTTT. Encoded protein: CATSEPEGTEAFF.

This clonotype was recorded many times. The CDR3: CASSEQDASTDTQYF. The CDR3 coding sequence is TGCGCCAGCAGCGAACAGGACGCTAGCACAGATACGCAGTATTTT. The gene calls are TRBV5-1 and TRBJ2-3; possible D gene TRBD1, 5 bases. With 4 bases removed from V and 0 bases from J, the gap between germline ends came to 12 bases. Germline loops: CDR1 SGHRS, CDR2 YFSETQ. The length of the CDR3 is 15 residues.

This clonotype was observed a handful of times. The chain's CDR3 is CASSLQDEQYF. The CDR3 nucleotides are TGTGCCAGCAGTTTACAAGACGAGCAGTACTTC. This rearrangement joins TRBV12-3 or TRBV12-4 to TRBJ2-7, with D uncertain. This CDR3 is built from 11 residues. Trimming cost V 2 bases and J 5 bases, with 4 bases left between them.

This clonotype appeared many times. The rearrangement links TRBV20-1 to TRBJ2-3; 12 bases are a match to TRBD2. V dropped 5 bases and J dropped 2; count of bases not matched to a gene: 8. The CDR3 covers 16 residues. Germline V gene sequence: CDR1 DFQATT, CDR2 SNEGSKA (reference sequence). The CDR3 loop reads CSASGTSGWNTDTQYF. In DNA, the CDR3 is TGCAGTGCTTCCGGGACTAGCGGGTGGAACACAGATACGCAGTATTTT.

This clonotype has ten or more counts. The rearrangement uses TRBV20-1 and TRBJ2-3; D uncertain. The CDR3 loop spans 14 amino acids. Germline V CDR1 and CDR2: DFQATT, SNEGSKA (reference sequence). The V gene lost 2 bases and the J gene lost 0 bases, with 9 bases spanning the gap. Here the CDR3 reads CSARWGTSTDTQYF. As DNA, the CDR3 is TGCAGTGCTAGATGGGGAACTAGCACAGATACGCAGTATTTT.

This clonotype was seen repeatedly, ten times or more. V gene TRBV11-2 combines with J gene TRBJ2-1, with TRBD1 matching over 7 bases. The V segment lost 3 bases and the J segment 13 bases; nucleotides outside the gene matches: 6. This CDR3 spans 12 amino acids. The germline CDR1 and CDR2 sequences are SGHAT and FQNNGV. CDR3 loop: CASSFDRDLQFF. In DNA, the CDR3 is TGTGCCAGCAGCTTTGACAGGGACCTACAGTTCTTC.

This rearrangement joins TRBV7-2 to TRBJ2-1; D remains ambiguous. Trimming removed 4 bases from V and 4 bases from J, with 5 bases in between. Germline CDR1 and CDR2: SGHTA and FQGNSA. This CDR3 spans 12 amino acids. CDR3 nucleotides: TGTGCCAGCAGCTCACAGTACAATGAGCAGTTCTTC. It is translated as CASSSQYNEQFF.

As concerns this clonotype: A clone one base away is much larger, so this may be a read error. The rearrangement uses TRBV20-1 and TRBJ2-3, with D hard to call. In germline, CDR1 is DFQATT, CDR2 SNEGSKA (reference sequence). The CDR3 spans 15 residues. The V end was cut by 0 bases, the J end by 4 bases, with 14 bases between. The CDR3 loop reads CSARDTRAAADTQYF. The CDR3 region has the DNA TGCAGTGCTAGAGATACCCGGGCAGCAGCAGATACGCAGTATTTT.

There are many counts of this clonotype. The chain couples TRBV5-1 to TRBJ2-1; 10 bases are a match to TRBD2. This CDR3 region has 15 residues. Trimming at V came to 4 bases and at J to 7 bases, leaving 8 bases not matched to a gene. Looked up from germline, CDR1 is SGHRS and CDR2 is YFSETQ. CDR3 loop: CASSTAGTSANEQFF. CDR3 coding DNA: TGCGCCAGCAGCACGGCCGGGACTAGCGCTAATGAGCAGTTCTTC.

In its sample, this clonotype was seen many times. The chain couples TRBV20-1 to TRBJ2-7, with 10 bases that match TRBD2. There are 14 residues in the CDR3. V was clipped by 5 bases and J by 6 bases; unmatched bases: 10. Germline assignment: CDR1 DFQATT and CDR2 SNEGSKA (reference sequence). The DNA of the CDR3 is TGCAGTGCTGGTCGGGGACTAGCGAGTAGCGAGCAGTACTTC. It translates to CSAGRGLASSEQYF.

The chain combines TRBV20-1 with TRBJ2-1; 11 bases agree with TRBD1. With 6 bases clipped from V and 3 bases from J, the junction kept 7 bases outside the gene matches. There are 15 residues in the CDR3. From germline, CDR1 is DFQATT and CDR2 SNEGSKA (reference sequence). The CDR3 here is CSARVDRGHYNEQFF. CDR3 bases: TGCAGTGCCCGGGTGGACAGGGGGCACTACAATGAGCAGTTCTTC.

In this sample, this clonotype turned up a few times. This rearrangement joins TRBV3-1 to TRBJ1-5; D not resolved. V was shortened by 1 base and J by 1 base, with 5 bases between the two germline ends. The CDR3 sequence is 14 residues long. Germline lookup yields CDR1 LGHDT and CDR2 YNNKEL (reference sequence). CDR3 nucleotide sequence: TGTGCCAGCAGCCAAGGACGGAGCAATCAGCCCCAGCATTTT. It yields the protein CASSQGRSNQPQHF.

A word on this clonotype: One end of the junction does not line up with germline, which may come from a read error. The V call is TRBV6-1, the J call TRBJ1-5; perhaps TRBD1 as D (6 bases). The CDR3 consists of 16 residues. From germline, CDR1 is MNHNS and CDR2 SASEGT. CDR3 in DNA: TGTGCCAGCAGGGGAGCGCAGGGGTATAGCAATCAGCCCAAGCATTTT. Translation: CASRGAQGYSNQPKHF.

This clonotype has only a few counts. The chain uses TRBV29-1 and TRBJ2-1, with D hard to call. Germline V CDR1 and CDR2: SQVTM, ANQGSEA. Trimming shortened V by 6 bases and J by 10 bases, and 13 bases separated the two germline ends. The CDR3 contains 11 residues. CDR3 region: CSVTDGGEQFF. The CDR3 DNA is TGCAGCGTAACCGACGGCGGCGAGCAGTTCTTC.

This clonotype occurred many times. The chain couples TRBV5-1 to TRBJ2-2, with D hard to call. Germline V lookup: CDR1 SGHRS, CDR2 YFSETQ. CDR3 length: 13 residues. Trimming took 4 bases from V and 5 from J, leaving 9 bases between them. CDR3 in amino acids: CASSVGFTGELFF. The DNA for the CDR3 is TGCGCCAGCAGCGTAGGTTTTACCGGGGAGCTGTTTTTT.

This clonotype showed up many times. V is TRBV10-3 and J is TRBJ2-1; no clear D gene. Deletions cut 6 bases from V and 0 bases from J, with 6 bases between. Germline-derived CDR1 and CDR2 are ENHRY and SYGVKD. This CDR3 comprises 13 residues. In DNA, the CDR3 is TGTGCCATCAGCGACTCCTCCTACAATGAGCAGTTCTTC. Protein sequence: CAISDSSYNEQFF.

The rearrangement joins TRBV27 to TRBJ1-6, with D uncertain. CDR1 is MNHEY and CDR2 is SMNVEV in the germline V gene (reference sequence). The CDR3 has 13 amino acids. Trimming removed 2 bases from V and 14 bases from J, with 13 bases in between. The CDR3 spells CASSLGDLATLHF. DNA for the CDR3: TGTGCCAGCAGTTTAGGGGATTTAGCTACCCTCCACTTT.

The V and J genes are TRBV7-3 and TRBJ2-2; 8 nucleotides line up with TRBD2. V gave up 5 bases and J gave up 0 bases; unmatched junction bases: 8. From germline, CDR1 is SGHTA and CDR2 FQGTGA. This CDR3 spans 17 amino acids. The CDR3 DNA reads as TGTGCCAGCAGCGAACCACCGGGACTAGCGAACACCGGGGAGCTGTTTTTT. This translates into CASSEPPGLANTGELFF. The full variable domain, in which reference TRBV7-3 and TRBJ2-2 provide the parts outside the CDR3, is GAGVSQTPSNKVTEKGKYVELRCDPISGHTALYWYRQSLGQGPEFLIYFQGTGAADDSGLPNDRFFAVRPEGSVSTLKIQRTERGDSAVYLCASSEPPGLANTGELFFGEGSRLTVL.

The rearrangement joins TRBV3-1 to TRBJ2-3; D might be TRBD1 or TRBD2, each matching 5 bases. The CDR3 totals 15 residues. CDR1 and CDR2 (germline): LGHDT, YNNKEL (reference sequence). Between the trimmed V and J ends, which lost 10 bases and 2 bases, there was a span of 19 bases. The CDR3 region has the DNA TGTGCCACCTCCTACCGGGGCCTTTCCACAGATACGCAGTATTTT. Translated: CATSYRGLSTDTQYF.

The chain uses TRBV7-2 and TRBJ2-6, with a tentative D call TRBD2 (5 bases). The germline V and J ends were trimmed by 5 bases and 0 bases, with 8 bases remaining between them. The CDR3 is 15 residues long. In germline, CDR1 is SGHTA, CDR2 FQGNSA. Here the CDR3 reads CASSRSGSGANVLTF. Written as DNA, the CDR3 is TGTGCCAGCAGCCGGAGCGGCTCTGGGGCCAACGTCCTGACTTTC.

The genes are TRBV28 and TRBJ2-7; 7 bases match TRBD1. Per germline, CDR1 MDHEN and CDR2 SYDVKM. The CDR3 totals 14 residues. The J segment lost 5 bases and the V segment lost 5 bases, leaving 9 bases of the junction unmatched. The CDR3 sequence: CASSRQGVRNEQYF. The CDR3 DNA reads as TGTGCCAGCAGTAGACAGGGTGTAAGGAACGAGCAGTACTTC.